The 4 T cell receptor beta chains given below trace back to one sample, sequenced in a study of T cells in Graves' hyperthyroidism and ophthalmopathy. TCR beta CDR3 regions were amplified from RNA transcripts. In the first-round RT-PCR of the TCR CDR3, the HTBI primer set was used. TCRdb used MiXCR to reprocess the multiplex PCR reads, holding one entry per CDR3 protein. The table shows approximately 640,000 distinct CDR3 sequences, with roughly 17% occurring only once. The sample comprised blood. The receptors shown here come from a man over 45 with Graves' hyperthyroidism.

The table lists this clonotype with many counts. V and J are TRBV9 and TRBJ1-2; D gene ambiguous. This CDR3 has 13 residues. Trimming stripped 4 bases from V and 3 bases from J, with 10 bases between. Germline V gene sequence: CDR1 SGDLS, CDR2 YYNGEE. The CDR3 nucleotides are TGTGCCAGCAGCCCGCCGGAACACTATGGCTACACCTTC. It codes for CASSPPEHYGYTF.

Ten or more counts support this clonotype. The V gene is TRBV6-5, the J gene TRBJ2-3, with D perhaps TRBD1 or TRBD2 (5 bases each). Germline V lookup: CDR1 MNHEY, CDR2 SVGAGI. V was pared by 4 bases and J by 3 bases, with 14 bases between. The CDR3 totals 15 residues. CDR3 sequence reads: CASSLSGLPTDTQYF. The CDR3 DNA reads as TGTGCCAGCAGTTTATCGGGGCTACCAACAGATACGCAGTATTTT.

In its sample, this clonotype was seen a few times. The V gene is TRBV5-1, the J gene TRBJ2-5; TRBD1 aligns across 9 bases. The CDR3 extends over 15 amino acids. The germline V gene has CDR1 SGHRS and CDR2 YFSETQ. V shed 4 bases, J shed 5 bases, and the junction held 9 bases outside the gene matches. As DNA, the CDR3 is TGCGCCAGCAGCCCGGGACAGGGTGTGAGGGAGACCCAGTACTTC. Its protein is CASSPGQGVRETQYF. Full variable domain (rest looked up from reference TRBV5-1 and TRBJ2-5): KAGVTQTPRYLIKTRGQQVTLSCSPISGHRSVSWYQQTPGQGLQFLFEYFSETQRNKGNFPGRFSGRQFSNSRSEMNVSTLELGDSALYLCASSPGQGVRETQYFGPGTRLLVL.

Written as DNA, the CDR3 is TGCGCCAGCAGCCATAGCCGGGACTACCTCACAGATACGCAGTATTTT. Its translation: CASSHSRDYLTDTQYF. V usage is TRBV4-3 and J usage is TRBJ2-3; 7 positions match TRBD2. This CDR3 is 16 amino acids long. CDR1 LGHNA and CDR2 YSLEER come from the germline V gene. The J segment lost 2 bases and the V segment lost 3 bases, leaving 8 bases of the junction unmatched.